The next 6 T cell receptor beta chains were all read from a single sample in a study of T cells in Graves' hyperthyroidism and ophthalmopathy. RNA transcripts served as the template for amplifying TCR beta CDR3 regions. The HTBI primer set drove a first-round RT-PCR of the TCR CDR3. TCRdb redid the calling of the multiplex PCR reads with MiXCR, one entry per CDR3 protein. The top ten clones hold less than 4.5% of a sample with under 650,000 distinct CDR3 sequences, roughly 17% of them seen once. Sequenced material: blood. Source of these receptors: a woman younger than 45 with Graves' hyperthyroidism.

This clonotype was counted ten times or more. The rearrangement joins TRBV20-1 to TRBJ2-3; D unclear. The CDR3 loop spans 14 amino acids. CDR1 is DFQATT, CDR2 SNEGSKA, per germline (reference sequence). Trimming removed 3 bases from V and 0 bases from J, with 10 bases in between. The CDR3 reads CSASSTQSTDTQYF. Written as DNA, the CDR3 is TGCAGTGCTAGTTCGACCCAGAGCACAGATACGCAGTATTTT.

This clonotype was counted at least ten times. V gene TRBV27 combines with J gene TRBJ1-2; D is undetermined. The CDR3 has 13 amino acids. V lost 6 bases and J lost 2, with 10 bases in between. Germline CDR1 reads MNHEY; CDR2 reads SMNVEV (reference sequence). CDR3 loop: CASSVQENYGYTF. The CDR3 region has the DNA TGTGCCAGCAGCGTCCAGGAAAACTATGGCTACACCTTC.

There are many counts of this clonotype. CDR3 coding DNA: TGTGCCAGCAGGGGGACAGGGGGCATCCCCTACGAGCAGTACTTC. Its protein product is CASRGTGGIPYEQYF. The chain carries TRBV28 and TRBJ2-7, with 12 nucleotides matching TRBD1. This CDR3 has 15 residues. CDR1 MDHEN and CDR2 SYDVKM come from the germline V gene. The J segment lost 2 bases and the V segment lost 6 bases, leaving 5 bases of the junction unmatched.

This clonotype was seen at least ten times. The chain has TRBV27 and TRBJ2-1, with a weak D call TRBD2 (6 bases). Germline CDR1 and CDR2: MNHEY and SMNVEV (reference sequence). This CDR3 spans 15 amino acids. The V gene lost 6 bases and the J gene lost 9 bases, with 21 bases spanning the gap. The DNA for the CDR3 is TGTGCCAGCAGCCGCCCTGGAGGTAGGAGGGGTGAGCAGTTCTTC. Encoded protein: CASSRPGGRRGEQFF.

The sample holds many counts of this clonotype. V and J are TRBV24-1 and TRBJ1-2, with D unclear. The CDR3 consists of 10 residues. CDR1 KGHDR and CDR2 SFDVKD come from the germline V gene. The germline V and J ends were trimmed by 6 bases and 9 bases, with 7 bases remaining between them. CDR3 amino acids: CATSSDCYTF. DNA of the CDR3: TGTGCCACCAGTTCTGACTGCTACACCTTC.

V gene TRBV12-3 or TRBV12-4 combines with J gene TRBJ1-2, with unresolved D. Trimming cost V 3 bases and J 2 bases, with 10 bases left between them. This CDR3 has 14 amino acids. The CDR3 is CASSLISSNYGYTF. The CDR3 DNA reads TGTGCCAGCAGTTTGATAAGTTCGAACTATGGCTACACCTTC.